The source of this T cell receptor beta chain is a study of T cells after yellow fever vaccination. The study, taken as a whole, reports: It was a small share of clonotypes that appeared in both CD4 and CD8 compartments. Most primary-vaccination clones reappeared after the booster (about 96% CD4, about 88% CD8).

Trimming pared 3 bases from V and 8 bases from J, leaving 8 bases between. Looked up from germline, CDR1 is MGHDK and CDR2 is SYGVNS. The CDR3 runs to 12 residues. This clonotype has more than one count but fewer than ten. The antigen is not known. The study made its TCR cDNA through 5'RACE template switching. That step introduced a universal primer site along with UMIs. TCRdb fed the 5' RACE reads into MiXCR, producing one record per CDR3 protein. The sample lists around 610,000 distinct CDR3 sequences, 13% seen once, with over 12% in the top ten. Source: PBMCs, taken on the day of the yellow fever booster vaccination. The V and J genes are TRBV25-1 and TRBJ1-3; no reliable D call. The TCR comes from a man aged 25-45 years who received the YFV17D yellow fever vaccine. The CDR3 region has the DNA TGTGCCAGCAGTGAGACTTGGGACACCATATATTTT. Translating gives CASSETWDTIYF. Together with reference TRBV25-1 and TRBJ1-3, the CDR3 gives the full variable domain: EADIYQTPRYLVIGTGKKITLECSQTMGHDKMYWYQQDPGMELHLIHYSYGVNSTEKGDLSSESTVSRIRTEHFPLTLESARPSHTSQYLCASSETWDTIYFGEGSWLTVV.